A single TCR beta chain is shown here with its context. What it binds is unknown. The record originates from a study of T-cell reconstitution after alpha-beta-depleted transplantation in children. Study outcomes and limitations: T-cell numbers and diversity one year post-transplant derived largely from freshly generated T cells.

TCRbeta library preparation incorporated unique molecular identifiers. A single record per CDR3 protein comes from TCRdb applying MiXCR to the PCR reads. The table lists more than 500,000 distinct CDR3 sequences, approximately 10% of them singletons. The CDR3 has 13 residues. The germline V and J ends were trimmed by 1 base and 4 bases, with 8 bases remaining between them. Per germline, CDR1 SGHRS and CDR2 YFSETQ. The J gene is TRBJ1-2, the V gene TRBV5-1; D is perhaps TRBD1 (5 bases). The receptor's source is a female patient aged 2-10 years who had a stem cell transplant for aplastic anemia, so the T cells may come from the graft donor. The starting material was PBMCs, mostly from graft donor cells, obtained 180 days after TCRalphabeta/CD19-depleted stem cell transplant. The CDR3 loop is CASSLIDSYGYTF. In nucleotides, the CDR3 is TGCGCCAGCAGCTTGATAGACAGCTATGGCTACACCTTC. The variable domain in full, with the rest retrieved from reference TRBV5-1 and TRBJ1-2, is KAGVTQTPRYLIKTRGQQVTLSCSPISGHRSVSWYQQTPGQGLQFLFEYFSETQRNKGNFPGRFSGRQFSNSRSEMNVSTLELGDSALYLCASSLIDSYGYTFGSGTRLTVV.